The 24 T cell receptor beta chains below were found in one sample sequenced in a study of blood T cell repertoires in COVID-19. Measured with immunoSEQ multiplex PCR; TCRdb has only the in-frame clones, and not every one. The sample has around 150,000 clones; under 85% are singletons. The sample taken for sequencing was peripheral blood. These receptor sequences come from a man aged 50 or older with active or convalescent COVID-19.

This chain links TRBV29-1 with TRBJ2-3, with a possible D match to TRBD2 (6 bases). CDR1 is SQVTM, CDR2 ANQGSEA, per germline. V lost 7 bases, J lost 2 bases, and 16 bases lay in between. The CDR3 is 14 residues long. The DNA of the CDR3 is TGCAGCGCTGATGTGGCTAGCGCCACAGATACGCAGTATTTT. Translated: CSADVASATDTQYF.

The V and J genes are TRBV28 and TRBJ2-3; D is unclear. The CDR3 contains 14 residues. The germline V gene encodes CDR1 MDHEN and CDR2 SYDVKM. Trimming took 2 bases from V and 5 from J, leaving 11 bases between them. The CDR3 nucleotides read TGTGCCAGCAGTTTAGTCTACCCCATAGATACGCAGTATTTT. Its protein is CASSLVYPIDTQYF.

The gene calls are TRBV9 and TRBJ2-2, with a weak D call TRBD2 (6 bases). Germline-derived CDR1 and CDR2 are SGDLS and YYNGEE. CDR3 length equals 13 residues. The V gene lost 3 bases and the J gene lost 4 bases, with 7 bases spanning the gap. In nucleotides, the CDR3 is TGTGCCAGCAGCGGACTAGTCACCGGGGAGCTGTTTTTT. Translation gives CASSGLVTGELFF. Supplemented by reference TRBV9 and TRBJ2-2, the full variable domain reads DSGVTQTPKHLITATGQRVTLRCSPRSGDLSVYWYQQSLDQGLQFLIQYYNGEERAKGNILERFSAQQFPDLHSELNLSSLELGDSALYFCASSGLVTGELFFGEGSRLTVL.

The chain employs TRBV27 and TRBJ2-1, with D possibly TRBD1 on 5 matching bases. Trimming pared 5 bases from V and 6 bases from J, leaving 14 bases between. Germline lookup yields CDR1 MNHEY and CDR2 SMNVEV (reference sequence). The CDR3 extends over 14 amino acids. DNA of the CDR3: TGTGCCAGCAGTGTCCTCAGGGTAGGCAATGAGCAGTTCTTC. Translated, it gives CASSVLRVGNEQFF.

The chain employs TRBV27 and TRBJ1-6; unclear D gene. Trimming cost V 2 bases and J 8 bases, with 4 bases left between them. The CDR3 loop spans 12 amino acids. Germline V CDR1 and CDR2: MNHEY, SMNVEV (reference sequence). This CDR3 reads CASSLQDSPLHF. Here the CDR3 DNA reads TGTGCCAGCAGTTTACAGGATTCACCCCTCCACTTT.

In its sample, this clone was seen a few times. The chain combines TRBV24-1 with TRBJ1-2; 9 nucleotides align to TRBD1. CDR1 and CDR2 from the germline V gene are KGHDR and SFDVKD. Germline trimming cut 4 bases from V and 8 bases from J; bases unmatched to any gene: 10. This CDR3 region has 15 residues. CDR3 sequence (DNA): TGTGCCACCAGTGACCCTGGGACAGGGCGTTACGGCTACACCTTC. It codes for CATSDPGTGRYGYTF.

The rearrangement joins TRBV6-5 to TRBJ2-3, with 8 bases identical to TRBD1. Germline V CDR1 and CDR2: MNHEY, SVGAGI. The CDR3 has 14 amino acids. V lost 6 bases to trimming and J lost 2 bases; unmatched junction nucleotides: 4. The CDR3 loop reads CASSRGRSTDTQYF. CDR3 DNA: TGTGCCAGCAGCAGGGGGCGATCCACAGATACGCAGTATTTT.

The chain couples TRBV7-3 to TRBJ2-1; 13 bases are shared with TRBD2. Germline loops: CDR1 SGHTA, CDR2 FQGTGA. The V segment lost 5 bases and the J segment 8 bases; nucleotides outside the gene matches: 6. The length of the CDR3 is 15 residues. The CDR3 sequence is CASSPGLAGVDEQFF. The CDR3 DNA sequence: TGTGCCAGCAGCCCTGGACTAGCGGGAGTGGATGAGCAGTTCTTC.

This rearrangement joins TRBV2 to TRBJ1-1; 8 nucleotides match TRBD1. The germline V gene has CDR1 SNHLY and CDR2 FYNNEI. V lost 5 bases and J lost 5; bases outside the gene matches: 7. CDR3 length: 14 amino acids. The DNA for the CDR3 is TGTGCCAGCAGTTACAGGGGGTCGCGGACTGAAGCTTTCTTT. It codes for CASSYRGSRTEAFF.

This clone has a handful of counts. The chain joins TRBV9 to TRBJ2-1; D is undetermined. The germline CDR1 and CDR2 sequences are SGDLS and YYNGEE. The V and J ends lost 0 bases and 7 bases respectively, with 11 bases between them. The CDR3 consists of 14 residues. CDR3 bases: TGTGCCAGCAGCGTAGTGGCTCTGAGGAATGAGCAGTTCTTC. This codes for CASSVVALRNEQFF.

The CDR3 is CASSQAGGRAYEQYF. For the CDR3, the DNA is TGTGCCAGCAGCCAAGCGGGCGGGAGGGCCTACGAGCAGTACTTC. The chain uses TRBV14 and TRBJ2-7, with 9 positions matching TRBD2. The CDR3 spans 15 residues. Germline V lookup: CDR1 SGHDN, CDR2 FVKESK. V shed 1 base and J 2 bases; nucleotides not matched to a gene: 3. Using reference TRBV14 and TRBJ2-7 for the parts outside the CDR3, the full variable domain is EAGVTQFPSHSVIEKGQTVTLRCDPISGHDNLYWYRRVMGKEIKFLLHFVKESKQDESGMPNNRFLAERTGGTYSTLKVQPAELEDSGVYFCASSQAGGRAYEQYFGPGTRLTVT.

V and J are TRBV5-4 and TRBJ2-4; D uncertain. The germline V and J ends were trimmed by 4 bases and 5 bases, with 10 bases remaining between them. The CDR3 totals 13 residues. Germline CDR1 is SGHNT and CDR2 is YYREEE (reference sequence). CDR3: CASSRNNENIQYF. The DNA for the CDR3 is TGTGCCAGCAGCCGAAACAACGAAAACATTCAGTACTTC. Full variable domain (missing parts from reference TRBV5-4 and TRBJ2-4): ETGVTQSPTHLIKTRGQQVTLRCSSQSGHNTVSWYQQALGQGPQFIFQYYREEENGRGNFPPRFSGLQFPNYSSELNVNALELDDSALYLCASSRNNENIQYFGAGTRLSVL.

The CDR3, as DNA: TGTGCCAGTAGTCGACAAACGACAGGGGGCTATGGCTACACCTTC. This gives the protein CASSRQTTGGYGYTF. This chain links TRBV19 with TRBJ1-2; 9 positions agree with TRBD1. With V trimmed by 5 bases and J by 4 bases, 8 bases remained unmatched. In germline, CDR1 is LNHDA, CDR2 SQIVND (reference sequence). The CDR3 covers 15 residues.

In its sample, this clone is medium-sized. The rearrangement joins TRBV27 to TRBJ2-2; 7 bases are a match to TRBD2. In germline, CDR1 is MNHEY, CDR2 SMNVEV (reference sequence). This CDR3 is built from 13 residues. V shed 3 bases, J shed 8 bases, and the junction held 3 bases outside the gene matches. CDR3 coding DNA: TGTGCCAGCAGTTTCACTAGCGCTGGGGAGCTGTTTTTT. As protein: CASSFTSAGELFF.

The chain recombines TRBV9 with TRBJ1-6, with D unresolved. Germline values: CDR1 SGDLS, CDR2 YYNGEE. CDR3 size: 15 residues. Trimming stripped 3 bases from V and 7 bases from J, with 14 bases between. The chain's CDR3 is CASSAYSPPNSPLHF. The CDR3 region has the DNA TGTGCCAGCAGCGCCTACTCACCGCCCAATTCACCCCTCCACTTT.

The rearrangement joins TRBV19 to TRBJ2-1, with D perhaps matching TRBD1 (5 bases). The CDR3 has 13 amino acids. Germline V gene sequence: CDR1 LNHDA, CDR2 SQIVND (reference sequence). V lost 2 bases and J 7 bases, leaving 9 bases between the germline ends. Written as DNA, the CDR3 is TGTGCCAGTAGTATACGGACACCAAATGAGCAGTTCTTC. Amino acid sequence: CASSIRTPNEQFF.

This chain links TRBV7-8 with TRBJ1-2; D is perhaps TRBD1 (5 bases). There are 14 residues in the CDR3. CDR1 is SGHVS and CDR2 is FQNEAQ in the germline V gene. Trimming left V 3 bases short and J 7 bases short, with 15 bases between. Here the CDR3 DNA reads TGTGCCAGCAGCTTGGGTCAGGGTGTAATTGGCTACACCTTC. Protein sequence: CASSLGQGVIGYTF.

The rearrangement joins TRBV28 to TRBJ2-4; unclear D gene. CDR3 length equals 16 residues. V was pared by 6 bases and J by 1 base, with 16 bases between. The V gene's germline CDR1 is MDHEN and CDR2 SYDVKM. CDR3 sequence reads: CASRPNESSAKNIQYF. The CDR3 DNA sequence: TGTGCCAGCAGACCCAATGAGAGCTCGGCCAAAAACATTCAGTACTTC.

V gene TRBV3-1 (or the pseudogene TRBV3-2) combines with J gene TRBJ1-2; tentatively, D is TRBD1 (5 bases). Germline-derived CDR1 and CDR2 are LGHDT and YNNKEL (reference sequence). The V end lost 6 bases, the J end lost 6 bases, and 14 bases lay between the germline ends. The CDR3 is 13 amino acids. DNA for the CDR3: TGTGCCAGCAGTCTTCTTTCAGGGAATGGCTACACCTTC. Its protein is CASSLLSGNGYTF.

The chain uses TRBV11-2 and TRBJ2-7; D is possibly TRBD2 (5 bases). V lost 3 bases and J lost 5, with 11 bases in between. This CDR3 is built from 13 residues. From germline, CDR1 is SGHAT and CDR2 FQNNGV. This CDR3 is CASSFASGNEQYF. As DNA, the CDR3 is TGTGCCAGCAGCTTCGCCTCCGGGAACGAGCAGTACTTC.

The DNA of the CDR3 is TGTGCCAGCAGTGTGGGGGCGGGTGGAAAACTGTTTTTT. This translates into CASSVGAGGKLFF. The chain combines TRBV2 with TRBJ1-4, with D possibly TRBD1 on 6 matching bases. The germline V gene encodes CDR1 SNHLY and CDR2 FYNNEI. V gave up 4 bases and J gave up 10 bases, with 13 bases separating them. The CDR3 totals 13 residues.

The rearrangement joins TRBV11-3 to TRBJ2-7; 9 bases map to TRBD2. Looked up from germline, CDR1 is SGHNT and CDR2 is YENEEA. With 1 base clipped from V and 5 bases from J, the junction kept 6 bases outside the gene matches. The CDR3 runs 15 residues. CDR3 amino acids: CASSLGASGNDEQYF. CDR3 coding DNA: TGTGCCAGCAGCTTAGGGGCTAGCGGGAATGACGAGCAGTACTTC.

The gene calls are TRBV10-3 and TRBJ2-5; 7 bases fit TRBD1. V was clipped by 6 bases and J by 0 bases; unmatched bases: 7. This CDR3 has 15 residues. CDR1 and CDR2 from the germline V gene are ENHRY and SYGVKD. CDR3 sequence: CAIRGDSSYQETQYF. The CDR3 DNA sequence: TGTGCCATCAGGGGGGACAGTTCGTACCAAGAGACCCAGTACTTC.

This chain links TRBV30 with TRBJ1-1; D is perhaps TRBD1 (6 bases). Germline V CDR1 and CDR2: GTSNPN, SVGIG (reference sequence). Trimming pared 2 bases from V and 7 bases from J, leaving 8 bases between. The CDR3 extends over 11 amino acids. The CDR3 nucleotides are TGTGCCTGGAGTAGGGGGATTGAAGCTTTCTTT. The encoded protein is CAWSRGIEAFF.